Each of the 25 T cell receptor beta chains below was sequenced from the same sample in a study of CXCR3-negative and CXCR3-positive naive CD8 T cells. Through 5' RACE with UMI labels, the TRB cDNA libraries were prepared. TCRdb reprocessed the 5' RACE reads, keeping one entry per CDR3 protein, no DNA. In total, the table holds tens of thousands of distinct CDR3 sequences. Sample: naive CXCR3- CD8+ T cells from blood. Subset specified: CD45RO-CCR7+CD27+CD95- naive CD8+ T cells lacking CXCR3 (TNR3-). The origin of the receptors is a human donor in good health. Some clones in this sample may be carry-over from other donors' samples.

The V call is TRBV19, the J call TRBJ1-5; TCRdb lists TRBD1, though no DNA is available to test this call. The CDR3 totals 15 residues. In germline, CDR1 is LNHDA, CDR2 SQIVND (reference sequence). CDR3: CASSPGQFVGQPQHF.

The chain links TRBV6-4 to TRBJ2-1; TCRdb outputs TRBD2, but without DNA this stays unchecked. Germline V gives CDR1 MRHNA, CDR2 SNTAGT. The CDR3 covers 16 residues. The CDR3 region is CASSDQSTAGVNEQFF.

The rearrangement uses TRBV29-1 and TRBJ1-2; absent DNA, TCRdb's TRBD1 call cannot be checked. CDR1 and CDR2 from the germline V gene are SQVTM and ANQGSEA. The CDR3 has 14 residues. The CDR3 protein is CSVEIQEPNYGYTF.

The chain is built from TRBV6-5 and TRBJ2-1; the TCRdb D gene call, TRBD1, has no DNA to confirm it. This CDR3 comprises 13 residues. Germline V gives CDR1 MNHEY, CDR2 SVGAGI. The CDR3 region is CASSYSRVHEQFF.

The chain links TRBV7-9 to TRBJ1-4; checking the TCRdb D call of TRBD1 is not possible without DNA. This CDR3 region has 17 residues. CDR1 and CDR2 from the germline V gene are SEHNR and FQNEAQ (reference sequence). Here the CDR3 reads CASSSGETGSHNEKLFF.

The gene calls are TRBV6-5 and TRBJ2-7; TCRdb reports TRBD1, a call that lacks DNA to check it against. The CDR3 spans 13 residues. Germline V gene data show CDR1 as MNHEY and CDR2 as SVGAGI. The chain's CDR3 is CASSYRDTPGQYF.

This chain connects TRBV24-1 to TRBJ2-1. The CDR3 runs 11 residues. The germline gives CDR1 KGHDR, CDR2 SFDVKD. CDR3 amino acids: CATSDFNEQFF.

This chain links TRBV20-1 with TRBJ2-1; absent DNA, TCRdb's TRBD2 call cannot be checked. The V gene's germline CDR1 is DFQATT and CDR2 SNEGSKA (reference sequence). The CDR3 has 12 residues. The CDR3 reads CSAWGLAWGFIF.

CDR3 sequence reads: CASQRDRINGTPVYEQYF. V gene TRBV6-4 combines with J gene TRBJ2-7; lacking DNA, the TRBD1 call made by TCRdb goes unchecked. This CDR3 is built from 18 residues. CDR1 and CDR2 (germline): MRHNA, SNTAGT.

The chain employs TRBV2 and TRBJ2-2; checking the TCRdb D call of TRBD2 is not possible without DNA. Germline lookup yields CDR1 SNHLY and CDR2 FYNNEI. CDR3 length equals 16 residues. The CDR3: CASSPAAGTNTGELFF. Full variable domain (remainder filled in from reference TRBV2 and TRBJ2-2): EPEVTQTPSHQVTQMGQEVILRCVPISNHLYFYWYRQILGQKVEFLVSFYNNEISEKSEIFDDQFSVERPDGSNFTLKIRSTKLEDSAMYFCASSPAAGTNTGELFFGEGSRLTVL.

The rearrangement joins TRBV4-3 to TRBJ2-7. CDR3 length: 15 residues. Germline CDR1 LGHNA, CDR2 YSLEER. The CDR3 sequence: CASSQDREASYEQYF.

The J gene is TRBJ2-3, the V gene TRBV5-1; TCRdb proposes TRBD1, but this gene call is untestable without DNA. The germline V gene encodes CDR1 SGHRS and CDR2 YFSETQ. This CDR3 contains 14 residues. The CDR3 region is CASSFGGATDTQYF.

The chain has TRBV20-1 and TRBJ2-7; the TRBD1 assignment by TCRdb is unverifiable without DNA. The CDR3 totals 13 residues. Germline values: CDR1 DFQATT, CDR2 SNEGSKA (reference sequence). The CDR3 is CSAREGRHYEQYF.

This chain joins TRBV3-1 and TRBJ2-2; TCRdb lists TRBD1, though no DNA is available to test this call. The CDR3 loop spans 14 amino acids. The germline V gene encodes CDR1 LGHDT and CDR2 YNNKEL (reference sequence). The CDR3 protein is CASSKRGRTGELFF.

The V and J genes are TRBV29-1 and TRBJ2-7; TCRdb lists TRBD1, though no DNA is available to test this call. CDR1 and CDR2 (germline): SQVTM, ANQGSEA. The CDR3 length is 13 residues. CDR3 sequence reads: CSAMTGDSYEQYF.

The chain uses TRBV25-1 and TRBJ2-7; no DNA is available, so the TRBD2 call from TCRdb remains unchecked. This CDR3 is 18 amino acids long. The germline V gene has CDR1 MGHDK and CDR2 SYGVNS. The CDR3 loop is CASSPPPGLAGGVYEQYF.

The J gene is TRBJ1-2, the V gene TRBV12-3 or TRBV12-4. This CDR3 region has 12 residues. The CDR3 region is CASSLASDGYIF.

This sequence joins TRBV7-6 and TRBJ2-5; the TCRdb D gene call, TRBD2, has no DNA to confirm it. Germline CDR1 and CDR2: SGHVS and FNYEAQ. CDR3 length equals 13 residues. The CDR3 sequence is CASQEGGWETQYF.

The CDR3: CASSLLGENYGYTF. J is TRBJ1-2 and V is TRBV7-2. CDR3 length: 14 amino acids. Germline values: CDR1 SGHTA, CDR2 FQGNSA.

This rearrangement joins TRBV5-1 to TRBJ2-5. Germline CDR1 SGHRS, CDR2 YFSETQ. This CDR3 has 17 amino acids. The CDR3 is CASSLPQDGVLQETQYF.

CDR3 sequence reads: CSVYRGSDTKAFF. This chain connects TRBV29-1 to TRBJ1-1; no DNA is available, so the TRBD1 call from TCRdb remains unchecked. This CDR3 contains 13 residues. Germline V lookup: CDR1 SQVTM, CDR2 ANQGSEA.

The chain joins TRBV7-8 to TRBJ1-3. Per the germline V gene, CDR1 is SGHVS and CDR2 is FQNEAQ. The CDR3 is made up of 15 amino acids. The CDR3 here is CASTREGSTGNTIYF. Variable domain in full (rest from reference TRBV7-8 and TRBJ1-3): GAGVSQSPRYKVAKRGQDVALRCDPISGHVSLFWYQQALGQGPEFLTYFQNEAQLDKSGLPSDRFFAERPEGSVSTLKIQRTQQEDSAVYLCASTREGSTGNTIYFGEGSWLTVV.

The chain carries TRBV7-3 and TRBJ2-1; TCRdb outputs TRBD1, but without DNA this stays unchecked. Germline CDR1 and CDR2: SGHTA and FQGTGA. The CDR3 extends over 16 amino acids. The CDR3 here is CASSPNPGTAVNEQFF.

The chain couples TRBV7-6 to TRBJ2-3; TCRdb's assignment of TRBD2 cannot be checked, as there is no DNA. The CDR3 has 16 amino acids. Germline V CDR1 and CDR2: SGHVS, FNYEAQ. CDR3 protein: CASSFPSGGSTDTQYF. The variable domain in full, completed from reference TRBV7-6 and TRBJ2-3, reads GAGVSQSPRYKVTKRGQDVALRCDPISGHVSLYWYRQALGQGPEFLTYFNYEAQQDKSGLPNDRFSAERPEGSISTLTIQRTEQRDSAMYRCASSFPSGGSTDTQYFGPGTRLTVL.

This sequence joins TRBV19 and TRBJ2-1. This CDR3 region has 13 residues. The germline CDR1 and CDR2 sequences are LNHDA and SQIVND (reference sequence). The CDR3 here is CASSGDGYNEQFF. The variable domain in full, completed from reference TRBV19 and TRBJ2-1, reads DGGITQSPKYLFRKEGQNVTLSCEQNLNHDAMYWYRQDPGQGLRLIYYSQIVNDFQKGDIAEGYSVSREKKESFPLTVTSAQKNPTAFYLCASSGDGYNEQFFGPGTRLTVL.